Sequencing of this T cell receptor (beta chain) was carried out in a study of T cell responses to AZD1222 COVID-19 vaccine. General study findings and limits: Donors skewed white British and female; clonal diversity was possibly underestimated.

Only a few counts were recorded for this clone. Antigen specificity is unknown. The junction had 11 bases not matched to a gene; V was cut back by 0 bases and J by 3 bases. There are 18 residues in the CDR3. The germline V gene encodes CDR1 SGHNT and CDR2 YENEEA. Method: immunoSEQ multiplex PCR; TCRdb's copy keeps in-frame clones and lacks some. The data show about 170,000 clones, 85% to 90% seen once. This chain joins TRBV11-3 and TRBJ1-5; TRBD1 agrees at 7 bases. The sequenced sample was peripheral blood, obtained on day 0 of AZD1222 vaccination. The sequence was obtained from an adult in good health. The CDR3 nucleotides read TGTGCCAGCAGCTTAGATCTGGACGACAGGGTCCCCAATCAGCCCCAGCATTTT. It is translated as CASSLDLDDRVPNQPQHF.